The TCR beta chain under discussion was sequenced for a study of regulatory T cells in long-lasting Graves disease (dated by TCRdb to about 2021). At the level of the whole study: In the newly diagnosed Graves' disease group, patients had been taking antithyroid drugs for less than 3 months. Peripheral blood TCR sequencing and RNA sequencing compared persistent Graves' disease patients with newly diagnosed Graves' disease patients. The study was registered as a clinical trial and conducted in China. A total of around 35 samples were covered by TCR sequencing, comprising approximately 13 persistent and around 20 newly diagnosed Graves' disease patients. Here is what the overall study found, with its caveats: The small sample size was acknowledged by the authors as a limitation that may reduce accuracy. A larger number of public clonotypes was shared among persistent patients (over 2,500) than among newly diagnosed patients (about 990). Only the TCR beta chain was sequenced and analyzed. Compared with newly diagnosed patients, patients with persistent Graves' disease had lower TCR Shannon entropy and fewer highly expanded clones, which suggests clonal expansion. Persistent disease showed preferential use of TRBV28, TRBJ1-2 and TRBJ2-5, whereas newly diagnosed disease favored TRBV20-1 and TRBJ2-1. The study examined only peripheral blood because the primary lesion, thyroid tissue, could not be accessed.

Library generation was performed with multiplex PCR. Sequenced using an Illumina HiSeq 4000. To build TCR beta libraries, CDR3 regions were amplified by Arm-PCR using iRepertoire HTBI primers. Before sequencing, the PCR products went through gel purification. As for the authors' bioinformatics: Across samples, roughly 60 TRBV and 13 to 15 TRBJ segments were identified and used for gene usage analysis of CDR3 amino acid clonotypes. COPE and FqMerger were used to merge filtered high-quality paired reads into contigs. BLAST was used to align contigs to the IMGT TRBV, TRBD and TRBJ reference genes, and CDR3 was defined following IMGT. Any clonotype with a frequency above 0.1% was classified as a highly expanded clone. Shannon entropy was used to measure repertoire diversity, and the Gini coefficient was used to measure V-J evenness. A clonotype found in more than one individual was treated as public. TCRdb reprocessed the public reads (quality trimming at Q25 with fastp, clone calling with MiXCR) and kept in-frame beta chains. Records with the same CDR3 protein are collapsed into one entry carrying the most frequent genes and DNA. The V and J calls here are based on TCRdb, not the publication. For this sample there are about 430,000 distinct CDR3 sequences; approximately 16% appear just once. The ten largest clones take up about 7.6% of the sample.

In the paper's terms, the time point label means: newly diagnosed GD, antithyroid drugs for less than 3 months. For both TCR sequencing and RNA sequencing, RNA was extracted from PBMCs using TRIzol. The diagnosis of Graves' disease was made according to American Thyroid Association guidelines. The patients came from an endocrinology department in Xi'an, China. Each patient gave about 9.1 milliliters of peripheral blood, collected in an EDTA anticoagulant tube. Ficoll Paque Plus density gradient separation was used to isolate PBMCs, and no further T cell sorting was performed. An Agilent 2100 Bioanalyzer and agarose gel were used to assess RNA quality, and a NanoDrop 2000 was used to measure RNA concentration. CDR1 and CDR2 were assigned from the germline V gene (reference sequence) as DFQATT and SNEGSKA. The CDR3 measures 15 amino acids from cysteine to phenylalanine. Here the CDR3 DNA is all that survives: 45 bases in frame from base 1. V is trimmed back by 2 bases and J by 3 bases, and the junction contains 3 bases that no gene match accounts for.

This clonotype was recorded a few times. Which antigen it targets is not known. The sample holds no much larger clone one base away, and base qualities are not on file. These sequences were also reported in another study, on T cells in Graves' hyperthyroidism and ophthalmopathy. The second study reports: Stable Graves' hyperthyroidism was defined as no progression to ophthalmopathy during 18 months of follow-up. Hyperthyroidism patients were newly diagnosed, had a disease duration of under 2 months, and were aged 18 to 65 years. Any patient with an uncontrolled infection, another autoimmune disease, pregnancy or lactation was excluded. Diagnoses relied on clinical symptoms, serum thyroxine and TRAb, thyroid ultrasound and orbital computed tomography. A first-round RT-PCR of the TCR CDR3 used the HTBI primer set with the Qiagen OneStep RT-PCR kit. Most expanded thyroid clonotypes (frequency above 0.001) were also detected in blood, a finding suggesting that blood repertoires may reflect thyroid immune responses. In cross-validation, a model built on a 13 V-J signature told ophthalmopathy apart from stable hyperthyroidism with approximately 90% sensitivity and roughly 81% specificity, and in testing the same model reached 80%/75%. In validation, the model predicted progression to ophthalmopathy a median of about 6.8 months before onset, with over 60% sensitivity and around 76% specificity. To identify distinguishing TCR V-J signatures, a discovery cohort of around 98 patients was used, comprising roughly 45 with Graves' ophthalmopathy and some 57 with stable Graves' hyperthyroidism. Prospective prediction of ophthalmopathy was tested in an independent validation cohort consisting of roughly 19 hyperthyroidism patients and more than 15 patients who later progressed to ophthalmopathy. The approximately 98 discovery patients were randomly divided into training and test sets at a 7:3 ratio. In roughly six Graves' hyperthyroidism patients, the study also compared T-cell repertoires from thyroid tissue with T-cell repertoires from blood. Following sampling, methimazole starting at 30 mg daily was given to hyperthyroidism patients, and high-dose intravenous methylprednisolone was given to ophthalmopathy patients. Libraries were constructed in a second round of multiplex PCR, after which size selection and purification were performed. Libraries were sequenced paired-end with 100 bp reads on an Illumina HiSeq2000. SOAPnuke was used to process the raw data, throwing out any read that contained adapters or uncalled bases, had a mean Phred below 15, or lacked an exact constant-primer or identifier match. COPE v1.2.5 was used to merge the high-quality paired reads, and each unique nucleotide sequence was defined as a clonotype. MiTCR v1.1 was used to align the clonotypes against IMGT TRBV, TRBD and TRBJ reference segments. The analysis was restricted to V-J combinations with a frequency above 0.0001, which together covered 99% to 99.2% of the repertoires. A TCS score was defined as the ratio between F50 (clonal expansion) and ExV (chaos), using BLOSUM62-based TCRdist between CDR3 peptides within each V-J. Welch's t-statistics and random forest reduced 500 to 550 V-J features to 13, which were used in a naive Bayes classifier (R e1071). No statistical method was used to fix the sample size in advance, and group allocation was not hidden from the investigators. The paper describes TCR Vbeta CDR3 sequencing of around 130 peripheral blood samples, made up of 43 ophthalmopathy patients, 70 to 75 hyperthyroidism patients and around 17 progressor patients.

The chain is encoded by TRBV20-1 joined to TRBJ1-4; TRBD1 matches 10 bases in the middle. The sequences come from peripheral blood mononuclear cells (PBMCs), collected at new diagnosis, from a patient treated with antithyroid drugs. The sequence derives from a woman between 40 and 50 years old with Graves disease. Donor details come from another sample of the same person, matched by shared clones. The nucleotides are TGCAGTGCTAGAAGGACAGGGGGAGCTAATGAAAAACTGTTTTTT. Its product reads: CSARRTGGANEKLFF.